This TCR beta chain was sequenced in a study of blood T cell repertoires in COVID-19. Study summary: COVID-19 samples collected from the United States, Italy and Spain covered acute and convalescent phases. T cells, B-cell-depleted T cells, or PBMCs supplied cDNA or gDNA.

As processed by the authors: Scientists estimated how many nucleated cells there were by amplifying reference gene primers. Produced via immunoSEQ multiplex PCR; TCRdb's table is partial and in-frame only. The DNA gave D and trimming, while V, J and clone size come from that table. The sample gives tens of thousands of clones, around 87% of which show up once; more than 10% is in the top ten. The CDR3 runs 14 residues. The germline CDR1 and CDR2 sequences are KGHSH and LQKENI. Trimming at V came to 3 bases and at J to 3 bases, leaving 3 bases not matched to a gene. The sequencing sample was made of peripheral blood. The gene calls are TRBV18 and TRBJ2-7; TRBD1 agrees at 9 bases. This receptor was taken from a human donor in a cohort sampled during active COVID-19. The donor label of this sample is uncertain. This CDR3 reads CASSPDRGGYEQYF. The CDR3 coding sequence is TGTGCCAGCTCACCCGACAGGGGGGGCTACGAGCAGTACTTC.